This T cell receptor beta chain originates from a study of tumor-infiltrating lymphocytes in primary liver carcinoma. Overall study findings and caveats: Tumor region pairs showed greater overlap than either tumor-adjacent or tumor-blood pairs did.

With regard to this clonotype: Antigen specificity is unknown.

Priming with a constant-region primer yielded TCR beta cDNA from roughly 0.45 ug total RNA. Construction of TCR beta libraries relied on three successive nested multiplex PCR rounds employing slightly modified ARM-PCR. Investigators reported that the first two PCR rounds, at 10 to 11 cycles each, used TRBV1-TRBV30 forward primers with a C-beta reverse primer. One entry per CDR3 protein results from TCRdb running MiXCR on the multiplex PCR reads. The sample records about 48,000 distinct CDR3 sequences, around 79% being singletons. Germline assignment: CDR1 SGHAT and CDR2 FQNNGV. Trimming removed 8 bases at V and 5 bases at J, with 15 bases between. The CDR3 extends over 13 amino acids. Investigators took RNA and DNA out together from approximately 22-30 mg of unsorted bulk tissue.

This clonotype was sampled from a man aged 35 to 55 with primary liver carcinoma and hepatitis B virus infection. The gene calls are TRBV11-2 and TRBJ2-5; the D call may be TRBD1 or TRBD2 (5 bases each). Sample: liver tumor tissue from sampling region 3. As to subset: tumor region T3, left-lateral pole. CDR3 region: CASSLGERETQYF. Written as DNA, the CDR3 is TGTGCCAGCTCCTTGGGGGAGAGGGAGACCCAGTACTTC.